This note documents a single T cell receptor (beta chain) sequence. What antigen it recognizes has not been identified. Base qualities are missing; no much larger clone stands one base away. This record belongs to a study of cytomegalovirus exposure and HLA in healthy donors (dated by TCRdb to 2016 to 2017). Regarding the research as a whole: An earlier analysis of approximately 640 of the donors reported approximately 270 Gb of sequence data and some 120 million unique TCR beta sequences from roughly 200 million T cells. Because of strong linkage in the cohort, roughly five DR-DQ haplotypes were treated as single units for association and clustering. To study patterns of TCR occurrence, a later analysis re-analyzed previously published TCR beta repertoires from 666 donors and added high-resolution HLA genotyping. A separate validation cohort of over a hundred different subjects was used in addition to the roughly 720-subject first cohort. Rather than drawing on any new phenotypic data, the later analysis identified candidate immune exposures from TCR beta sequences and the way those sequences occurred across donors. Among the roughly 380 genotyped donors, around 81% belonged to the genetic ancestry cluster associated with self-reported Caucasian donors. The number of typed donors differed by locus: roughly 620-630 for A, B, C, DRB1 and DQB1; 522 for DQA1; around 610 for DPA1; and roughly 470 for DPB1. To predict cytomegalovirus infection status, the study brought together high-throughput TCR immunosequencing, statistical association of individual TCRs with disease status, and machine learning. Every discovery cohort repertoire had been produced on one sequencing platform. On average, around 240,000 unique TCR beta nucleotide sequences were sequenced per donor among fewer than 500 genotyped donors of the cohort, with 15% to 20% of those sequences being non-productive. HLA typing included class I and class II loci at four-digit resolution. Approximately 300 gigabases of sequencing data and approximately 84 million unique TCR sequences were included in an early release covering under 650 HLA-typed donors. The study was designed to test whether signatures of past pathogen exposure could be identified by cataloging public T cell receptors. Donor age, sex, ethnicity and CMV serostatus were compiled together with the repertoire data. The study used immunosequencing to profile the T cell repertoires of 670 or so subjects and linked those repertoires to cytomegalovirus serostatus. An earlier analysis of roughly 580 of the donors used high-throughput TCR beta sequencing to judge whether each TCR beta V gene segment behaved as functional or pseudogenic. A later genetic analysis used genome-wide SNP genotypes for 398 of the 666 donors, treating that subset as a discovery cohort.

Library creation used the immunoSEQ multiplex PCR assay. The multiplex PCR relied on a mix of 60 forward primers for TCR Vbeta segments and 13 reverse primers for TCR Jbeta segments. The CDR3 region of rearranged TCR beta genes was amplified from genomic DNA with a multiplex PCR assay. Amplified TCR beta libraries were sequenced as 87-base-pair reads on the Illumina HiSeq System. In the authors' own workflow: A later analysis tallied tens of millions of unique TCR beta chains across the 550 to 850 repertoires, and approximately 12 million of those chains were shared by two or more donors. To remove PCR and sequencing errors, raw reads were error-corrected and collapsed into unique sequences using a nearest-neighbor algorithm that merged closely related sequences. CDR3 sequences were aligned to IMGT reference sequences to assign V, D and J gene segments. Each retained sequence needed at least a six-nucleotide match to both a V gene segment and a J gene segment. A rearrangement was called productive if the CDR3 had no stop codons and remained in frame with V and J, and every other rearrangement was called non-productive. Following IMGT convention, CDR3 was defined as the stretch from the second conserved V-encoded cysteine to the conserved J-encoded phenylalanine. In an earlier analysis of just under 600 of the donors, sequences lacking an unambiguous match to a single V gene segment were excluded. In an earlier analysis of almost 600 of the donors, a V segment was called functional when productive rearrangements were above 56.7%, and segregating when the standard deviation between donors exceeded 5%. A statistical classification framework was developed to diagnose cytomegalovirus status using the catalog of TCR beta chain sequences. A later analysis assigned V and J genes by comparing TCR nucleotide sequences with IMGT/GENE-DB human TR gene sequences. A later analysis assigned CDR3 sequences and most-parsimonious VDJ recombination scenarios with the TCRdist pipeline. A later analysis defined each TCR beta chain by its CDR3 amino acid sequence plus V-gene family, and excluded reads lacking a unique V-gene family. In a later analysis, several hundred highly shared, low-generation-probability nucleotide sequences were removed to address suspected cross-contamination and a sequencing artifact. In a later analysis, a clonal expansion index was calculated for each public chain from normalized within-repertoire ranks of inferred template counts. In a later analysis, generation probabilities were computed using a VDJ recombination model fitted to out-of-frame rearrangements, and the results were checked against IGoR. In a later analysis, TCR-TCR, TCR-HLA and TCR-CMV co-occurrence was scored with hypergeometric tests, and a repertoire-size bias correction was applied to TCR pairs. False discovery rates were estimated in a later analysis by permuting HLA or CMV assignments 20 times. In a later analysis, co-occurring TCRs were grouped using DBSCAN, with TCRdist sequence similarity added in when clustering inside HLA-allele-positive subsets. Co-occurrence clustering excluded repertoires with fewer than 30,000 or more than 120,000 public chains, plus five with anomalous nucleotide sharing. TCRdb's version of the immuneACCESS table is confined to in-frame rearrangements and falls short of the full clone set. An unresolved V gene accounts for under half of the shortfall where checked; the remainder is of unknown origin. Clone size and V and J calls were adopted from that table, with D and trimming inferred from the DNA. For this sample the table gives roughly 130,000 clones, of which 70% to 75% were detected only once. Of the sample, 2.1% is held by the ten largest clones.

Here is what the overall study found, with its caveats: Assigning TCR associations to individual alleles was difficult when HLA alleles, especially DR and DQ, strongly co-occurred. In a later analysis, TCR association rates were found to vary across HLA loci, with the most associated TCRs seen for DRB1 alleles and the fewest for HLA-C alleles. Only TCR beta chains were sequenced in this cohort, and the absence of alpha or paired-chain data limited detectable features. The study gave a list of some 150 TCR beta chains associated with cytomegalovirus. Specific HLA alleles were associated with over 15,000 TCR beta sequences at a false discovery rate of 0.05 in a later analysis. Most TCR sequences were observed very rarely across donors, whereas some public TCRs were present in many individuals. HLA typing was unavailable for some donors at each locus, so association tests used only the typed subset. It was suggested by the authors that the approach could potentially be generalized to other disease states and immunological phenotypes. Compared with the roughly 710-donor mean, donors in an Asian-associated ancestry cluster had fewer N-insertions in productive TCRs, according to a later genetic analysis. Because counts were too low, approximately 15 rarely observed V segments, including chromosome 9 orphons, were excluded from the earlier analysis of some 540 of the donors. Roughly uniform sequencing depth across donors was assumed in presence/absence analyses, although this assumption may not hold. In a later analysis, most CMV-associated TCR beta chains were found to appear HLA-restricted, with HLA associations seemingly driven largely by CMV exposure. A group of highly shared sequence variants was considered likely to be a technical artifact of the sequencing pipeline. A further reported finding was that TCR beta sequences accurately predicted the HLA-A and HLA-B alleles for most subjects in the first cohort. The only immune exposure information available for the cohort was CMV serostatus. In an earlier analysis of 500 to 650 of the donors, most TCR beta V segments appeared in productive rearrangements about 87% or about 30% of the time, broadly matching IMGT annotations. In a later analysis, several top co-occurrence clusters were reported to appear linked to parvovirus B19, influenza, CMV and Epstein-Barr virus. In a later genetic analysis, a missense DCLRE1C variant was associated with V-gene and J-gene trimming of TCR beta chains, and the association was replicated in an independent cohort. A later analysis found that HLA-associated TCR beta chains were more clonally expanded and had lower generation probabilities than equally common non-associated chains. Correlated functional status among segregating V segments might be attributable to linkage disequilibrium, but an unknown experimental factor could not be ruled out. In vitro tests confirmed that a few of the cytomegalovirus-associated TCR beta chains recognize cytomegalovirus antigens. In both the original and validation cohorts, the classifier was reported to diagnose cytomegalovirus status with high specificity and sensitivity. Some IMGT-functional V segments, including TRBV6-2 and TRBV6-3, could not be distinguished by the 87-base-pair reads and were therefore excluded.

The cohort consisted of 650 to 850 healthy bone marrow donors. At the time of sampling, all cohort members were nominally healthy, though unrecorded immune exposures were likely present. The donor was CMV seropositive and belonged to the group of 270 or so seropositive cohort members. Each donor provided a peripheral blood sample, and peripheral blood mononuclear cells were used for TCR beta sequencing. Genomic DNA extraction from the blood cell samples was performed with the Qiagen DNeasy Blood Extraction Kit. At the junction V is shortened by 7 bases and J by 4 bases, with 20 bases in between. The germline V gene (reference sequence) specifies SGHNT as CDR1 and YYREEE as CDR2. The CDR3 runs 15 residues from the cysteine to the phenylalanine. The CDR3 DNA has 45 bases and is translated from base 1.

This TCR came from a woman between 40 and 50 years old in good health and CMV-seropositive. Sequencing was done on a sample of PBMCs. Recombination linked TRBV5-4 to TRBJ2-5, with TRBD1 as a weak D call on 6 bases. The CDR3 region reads CASGKAGTIAETQYF. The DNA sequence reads TGTGCCAGCGGTAAAGCCGGGACAATTGCAGAGACCCAGTACTTC.